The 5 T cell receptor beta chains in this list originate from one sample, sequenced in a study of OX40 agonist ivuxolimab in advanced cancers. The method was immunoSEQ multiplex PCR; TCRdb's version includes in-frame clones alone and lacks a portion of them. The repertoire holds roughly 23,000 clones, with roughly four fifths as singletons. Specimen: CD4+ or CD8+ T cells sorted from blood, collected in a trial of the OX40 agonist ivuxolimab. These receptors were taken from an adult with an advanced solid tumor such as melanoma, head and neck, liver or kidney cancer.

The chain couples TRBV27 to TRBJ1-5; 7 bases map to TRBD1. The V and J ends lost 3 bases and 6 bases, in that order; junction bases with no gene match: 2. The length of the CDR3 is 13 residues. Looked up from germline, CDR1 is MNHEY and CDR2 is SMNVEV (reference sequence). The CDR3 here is CASSFQGGQPQHF. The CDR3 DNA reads TGTGCCAGCAGTTTTCAGGGGGGTCAGCCCCAGCATTTT.

This CDR3 reads CASSEGTLTYEQYF. The CDR3 nucleotides are TGTGCCAGCAGCGAGGGGACTCTAACCTACGAGCAGTACTTC. The V gene is TRBV9, the J gene TRBJ2-7, with D possibly TRBD2 on 6 matching bases. Between the trimmed V and J ends, which lost 3 bases and 2 bases, there was a span of 12 bases. This CDR3 contains 14 residues. The germline V gene has CDR1 SGDLS and CDR2 YYNGEE.

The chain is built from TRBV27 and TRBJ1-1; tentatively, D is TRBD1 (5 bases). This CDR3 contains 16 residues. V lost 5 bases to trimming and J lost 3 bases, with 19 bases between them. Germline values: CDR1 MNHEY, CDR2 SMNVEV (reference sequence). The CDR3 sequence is CASSPSGTVVDTEAFF. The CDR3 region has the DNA TGTGCCAGCAGTCCTTCCGGGACGGTGGTGGACACTGAAGCTTTCTTT.

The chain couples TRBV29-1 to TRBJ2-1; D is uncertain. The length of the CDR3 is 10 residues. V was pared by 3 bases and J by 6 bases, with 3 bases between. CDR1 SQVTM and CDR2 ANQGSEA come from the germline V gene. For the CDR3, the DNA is TGCAGCGTTGATTCCAATGAGCAGTTCTTC. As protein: CSVDSNEQFF.

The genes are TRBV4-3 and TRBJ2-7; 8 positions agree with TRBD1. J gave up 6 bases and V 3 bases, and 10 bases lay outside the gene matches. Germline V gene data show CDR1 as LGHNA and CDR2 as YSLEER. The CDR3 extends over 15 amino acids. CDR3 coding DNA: TGCGCCAGCAGCCAGGATTCGGACAGGGTTACCGAGCAGTACTTC. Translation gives CASSQDSDRVTEQYF.